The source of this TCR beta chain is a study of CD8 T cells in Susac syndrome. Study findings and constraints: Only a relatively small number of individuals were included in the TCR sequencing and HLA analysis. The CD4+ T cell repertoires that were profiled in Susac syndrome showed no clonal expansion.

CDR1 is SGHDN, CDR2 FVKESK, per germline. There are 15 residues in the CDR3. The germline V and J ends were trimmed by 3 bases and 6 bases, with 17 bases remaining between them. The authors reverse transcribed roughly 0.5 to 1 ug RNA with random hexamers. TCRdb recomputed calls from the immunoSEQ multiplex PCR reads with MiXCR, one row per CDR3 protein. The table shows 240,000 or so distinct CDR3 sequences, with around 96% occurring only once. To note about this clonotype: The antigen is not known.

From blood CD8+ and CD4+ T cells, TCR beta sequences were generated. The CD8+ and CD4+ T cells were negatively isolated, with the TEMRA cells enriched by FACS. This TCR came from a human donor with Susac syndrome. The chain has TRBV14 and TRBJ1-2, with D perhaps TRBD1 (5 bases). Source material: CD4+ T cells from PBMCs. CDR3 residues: CASSQVSGASDGYTF. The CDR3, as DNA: TGTGCCAGCAGCCAGGTGTCCGGGGCTTCGGATGGCTACACCTTC.